The clone carrying this T cell receptor (beta chain) was seen many times. From the RT-PCR reads, TCRdb called clonotypes with MiXCR, one entry per CDR3 protein. The sample lists about 160,000 distinct CDR3 sequences; 11% were seen once. Germline V gene data show CDR1 as SGHRS and CDR2 as YFSETQ. This CDR3 has 15 residues. With 4 bases clipped from V and 7 bases from J, the junction kept 10 bases outside the gene matches. This specimen belongs to a study of response to subunit inactivated influenza vaccine. The chain couples TRBV5-1 to TRBJ1-4; 7 bases map to TRBD1. The sequencing used non-naive T cells sorted from PBMCs, collected 40 to 50 days after vaccination. The TCR originated in a man aged 50 or older who received an inactivated influenza vaccine. The CDR3 bases are TGCGCCAGCAGCCGCTCTAGGGGGCATGGTGAAAAACTGTTTTTT. It specifies CASSRSRGHGEKLFF.